This T cell receptor beta chain was retrieved from a study of patients and donors after allogeneic stem cell transplantation. This clonotype was detected only a few times. One entry per CDR3 protein results from TCRdb running MiXCR on the RT-PCR reads. The repertoire holds 920,000 or so distinct CDR3 sequences, with about a sixth as singletons. Per germline, CDR1 LNHNV and CDR2 YYDKDF (reference sequence). The CDR3 spans 14 residues. Trimming took 2 bases from V and 8 from J, leaving 15 bases between them. The chain recombines TRBV15 with TRBJ1-1; TRBD1 might be the D (6 bases). The sequenced sample consisted of blood, either unsorted or a sorted T cell fraction (not recorded which). This TCR derives from a human donor who was either an allogeneic HSCT recipient or a stem cell or donor lymphocyte infusion donor (not recorded which). It is not recorded whose cells these are; they may come from a transplant donor. CDR3 residues: CATSRPGQPKEAFF. The CDR3, as DNA: TGTGCCACCAGCAGACCCGGACAGCCCAAGGAAGCTTTCTTT. The whole variable domain, remainder taken from reference TRBV15 and TRBJ1-1, is DAMVIQNPRYQVTQFGKPVTLSCSQTLNHNVMYWYQQKSSQAPKLLFHYYDKDFNNEADTPDNFQSRRPNTSFCFLDIRSPGLGDTAMYLCATSRPGQPKEAFFGQGTRLTVV.